This T cell receptor beta chain was identified during a study of lymphopenia after photon versus proton radiotherapy. TCRdb's copy holds only in-frame clones and misses some; the assay was immunoSEQ multiplex PCR. The profile shows over 4,500 clones, 67% of them singletons. Trimming took 8 bases from V and 2 from J, leaving 14 bases between them. The germline CDR1 and CDR2 sequences are SNHLY and FYNNEI. The CDR3 runs to 14 residues. The clonotype originates from a man older than 75 with esophageal cancer. The chain joins TRBV2 to TRBJ2-3; D is unclear. This material consisted of peripheral blood, taken from a patient treated with proton-based radiotherapy. CDR3 nucleotides: TGTGCCAGCCGTGGGGTCTATGCCACAGATACGCAGTATTTT. Translation gives CASRGVYATDTQYF.